The entry below describes one T cell receptor (beta chain). Its antigen remains unidentified. This sample is drawn from a study of CD8 T cells in Susac syndrome. About the study: At blood draw, Susac syndrome patients were therapy-naive, on corticosteroids, or on intravenous immunoglobulin alone.

Study-wide points: Clonal expansion was missing from Susac syndrome CD4+ T cell repertoires.

Susac syndrome patients met recently defined diagnostic criteria for definite or probable disease. Trimming left V 8 bases short and J 5 bases short, with 12 bases between. In germline, CDR1 is SNHLY, CDR2 FYNNEI. The CDR3 sequence is 13 residues long. An amount of RNA that ranged from roughly 0.5 to 1 ug was reverse transcribed with random hexamers. The TCR beta CDR3 was amplified by immunoSEQ multiplex PCR across 54 Vbeta, 13 Jbeta. TCRdb re-analysed the immunoSEQ multiplex PCR reads in MiXCR, keeping a single row per CDR3 protein. Of hundreds of thousands of distinct CDR3 sequences listed, 85% to 95% are singletons.

The sequence was collected from a human donor with Susac syndrome. The sequenced sample consisted of CD4+ T cells from PBMCs. V usage is TRBV2 and J usage is TRBJ1-4, with D hard to call. The CDR3 reads CASSDELNEKLFF. The DNA for the CDR3 is TGTGCCAGCTCGGACGAGCTGAATGAAAAACTGTTTTTT.